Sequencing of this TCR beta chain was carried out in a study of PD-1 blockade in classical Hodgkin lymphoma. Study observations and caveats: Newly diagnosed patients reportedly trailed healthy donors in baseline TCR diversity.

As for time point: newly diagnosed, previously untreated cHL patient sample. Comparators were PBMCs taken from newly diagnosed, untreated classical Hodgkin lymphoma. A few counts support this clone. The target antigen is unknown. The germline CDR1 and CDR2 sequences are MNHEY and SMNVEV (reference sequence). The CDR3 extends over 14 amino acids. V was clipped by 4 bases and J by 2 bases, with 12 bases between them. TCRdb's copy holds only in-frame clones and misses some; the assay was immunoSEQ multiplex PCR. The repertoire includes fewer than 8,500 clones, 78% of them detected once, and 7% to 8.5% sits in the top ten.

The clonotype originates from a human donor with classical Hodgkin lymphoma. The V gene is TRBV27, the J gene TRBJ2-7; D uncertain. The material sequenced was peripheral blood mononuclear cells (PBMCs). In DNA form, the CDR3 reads TGTGCCAGCAGTTCCCTTAGGTCACCCTACGAGCAGTACTTC. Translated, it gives CASSSLRSPYEQYF.